This passage covers 26 T cell receptor beta chains from one sample sequenced in a study of patients and donors after allogeneic stem cell transplantation. TCRdb independently ran MiXCR on the RT-PCR reads; one entry per CDR3 protein. The data show about 200,000 distinct CDR3 sequences, with approximately 41% seen just once and 33% held by the top ten. Sequencing used blood, either unsorted or a sorted T cell fraction (not recorded which). These receptors originate from a human donor who was either an allogeneic HSCT recipient or a stem cell or donor lymphocyte infusion donor (not recorded which). It is not recorded whose cells these are; they may come from a transplant donor.

This clonotype was counted many times. The chain carries TRBV5-1 and TRBJ1-1; possible D gene TRBD1, 6 bases. V lost 4 bases to trimming and J lost 7 bases, with 20 bases between them. Per the germline V gene, CDR1 is SGHRS and CDR2 is YFSETQ. The CDR3 extends over 15 amino acids. The CDR3 loop is CASSANWDTTYEAFF. The CDR3 region has the DNA TGCGCCAGCAGCGCTAACTGGGACACCACATATGAAGCTTTCTTT.

The chain joins TRBV12-3 or TRBV12-4 to TRBJ2-7; 9 bases fit TRBD1. J gave up 3 bases and V 6 bases, and 12 bases lay outside the gene matches. This CDR3 region has 16 residues. DNA of the CDR3: TGTGCCAGCAGCCCTCTTCCGGGACAGGGCAACTACGAGCAGTACTTC. Its protein product is CASSPLPGQGNYEQYF.

The chain employs TRBV5-6 and TRBJ2-7; D is undetermined. The CDR3 loop spans 12 amino acids. Trimming shortened V by 0 bases and J by 2 bases, and 3 bases separated the two germline ends. The germline V gene has CDR1 SGHDT and CDR2 YYEEEE. The CDR3 here is CASSLGAYEQYF. The CDR3 DNA sequence: TGTGCCAGCAGCTTGGGAGCCTACGAGCAGTACTTC.

This clonotype was seen a single time. The V call is TRBV20-1, the J call TRBJ2-1; 11 bases map to TRBD2. This CDR3 comprises 13 residues. Unmatched junction bases numbered 6, after V lost 8 bases and J lost 6 bases. In germline, CDR1 is DFQATT, CDR2 SNEGSKA (reference sequence). CDR3 amino acids: CSTLAGGLNEQFF. CDR3 nucleotide sequence: TGCAGTACTTTAGCGGGAGGGCTCAATGAGCAGTTCTTC.

V usage is TRBV6-2 or TRBV6-3 and J usage is TRBJ2-7; 8 bases line up with TRBD2. Germline V gene lookup returns CDR1 MNHEY and CDR2 SVGEGT. The CDR3 is 17 residues long. V shed 5 bases and J 2 bases; nucleotides not matched to a gene: 14. As DNA, the CDR3 is TGTGCCAGCAGTGTCTTTCTGAGCGGGAGAGCCGCCTACGAGCAGTACTTC. Encoded protein: CASSVFLSGRAAYEQYF.

J is TRBJ2-1 and V is TRBV20-1; 9 bases align to TRBD1. This CDR3 is 14 amino acids long. V gave up 5 bases and J gave up 4 bases; unmatched junction bases: 6. Germline values: CDR1 DFQATT, CDR2 SNEGSKA (reference sequence). DNA for the CDR3: TGCAGTGCTCCAGACAGGGGGGGTTACAATGAGCAGTTCTTC. Protein: CSAPDRGGYNEQFF.

The V call is TRBV7-3, the J call TRBJ2-3; D remains ambiguous. V shed 3 bases and J shed 0 bases, with 10 bases lying between them. The length of the CDR3 is 15 residues. Germline V gives CDR1 SGHTA, CDR2 FQGTGA. The chain's CDR3 is CASSFGGISTDTQYF. The DNA for the CDR3 is TGTGCCAGCAGCTTCGGTGGGATAAGCACAGATACGCAGTATTTT.

The genes are TRBV5-1 and TRBJ2-1; no clear D. Trimming left V 2 bases short and J 5 bases short, with 14 bases between. Germline V lookup: CDR1 SGHRS, CDR2 YFSETQ. CDR3 size: 15 residues. The CDR3 is CASSLEPIRNNEQFF. The DNA for the CDR3 is TGCGCCAGCAGCTTAGAGCCGATCAGAAACAATGAGCAGTTCTTC.

The gene calls are TRBV9 and TRBJ2-2; D call uncertain. Germline V gene lookup returns CDR1 SGDLS and CDR2 YYNGEE. V was shortened by 0 bases and J by 4 bases, with 1 base between the two germline ends. CDR3 length equals 12 residues. The CDR3 sequence is CASSVGTGELFF. In nucleotides, the CDR3 is TGTGCCAGCAGCGTAGGCACCGGGGAGCTGTTTTTT.

The chain uses TRBV7-8 and TRBJ2-5; TRBD1 aligns across 7 bases. Germline CDR1 reads SGHVS; CDR2 reads FQNEAQ. With 2 bases clipped from V and 1 base from J, the junction kept 7 bases outside the gene matches. This CDR3 has 16 residues. The CDR3 coding sequence is TGTGCCAGCAGCTTAACCGGGACAGCGATCCAAGAGACCCAGTACTTC. Amino acid sequence: CASSLTGTAIQETQYF. The full variable domain, completed using reference TRBV7-8 and TRBJ2-5, is GAGVSQSPRYKVAKRGQDVALRCDPISGHVSLFWYQQALGQGPEFLTYFQNEAQLDKSGLPSDRFFAERPEGSVSTLKIQRTQQEDSAVYLCASSLTGTAIQETQYFGPGTRLLVL.

The chain joins TRBV12-3 or TRBV12-4 to TRBJ1-2, with 9 bases lining up with TRBD1. The CDR3 totals 15 residues. J lost 0 bases, V lost 3 bases, and 2 bases had no gene match. This CDR3 is CASSFWDRANYGYTF. The CDR3 DNA is TGTGCCAGCAGTTTTTGGGACAGGGCTAACTATGGCTACACCTTC.

The chain carries TRBV28 and TRBJ2-1; perhaps TRBD2 as D (6 bases). The CDR3 sequence is 16 residues long. The germline gives CDR1 MDHEN, CDR2 SYDVKM. V gave up 4 bases and J gave up 9 bases, with 22 bases separating them. The CDR3 sequence: CASSWENGRGTTEQFF. In DNA form, the CDR3 reads TGTGCCAGCAGTTGGGAGAACGGGAGAGGGACCACTGAGCAGTTCTTC.

V usage is TRBV30 and J usage is TRBJ1-1; D is unresolved. Trimming left V 2 bases short and J 6 bases short, with 13 bases between. There are 13 residues in the CDR3. Germline V lookup: CDR1 GTSNPN, CDR2 SVGIG (reference sequence). The CDR3 sequence is CAWSLDLSAEAFF. CDR3 DNA sequence: TGTGCCTGGAGTCTAGACCTATCCGCTGAAGCTTTCTTT.

The V and J genes are TRBV9 and TRBJ1-6; 8 bases align to TRBD1. Per germline, CDR1 SGDLS and CDR2 YYNGEE. This CDR3 comprises 16 residues. Trimming at V came to 3 bases and at J to 8 bases, leaving 10 bases not matched to a gene. The CDR3 is CASSEGATGADSPLHF. The CDR3 bases are TGTGCCAGCAGCGAGGGGGCGACAGGGGCTGATTCACCCCTCCACTTT.

The chain is built from TRBV5-1 and TRBJ1-5; 7 bases line up with TRBD1. The CDR3 consists of 15 residues. CDR1 is SGHRS, CDR2 YFSETQ, per germline. V was pared by 0 bases and J by 3 bases, with 3 bases of the junction left unmatched. CDR3 DNA: TGCGCCAGCAGCTTGGCGGGACAGTACAATCAGCCCCAGCATTTT. This gives the protein CASSLAGQYNQPQHF.

The count of this clonotype is one. The CDR3 region is CASSITGKNYGYTF. The CDR3 DNA reads TGTGCCAGCAGCATAACCGGGAAGAACTATGGCTACACCTTC. The gene calls are TRBV7-2 and TRBJ1-2; D call uncertain. The CDR3 totals 14 residues. V was shortened by 5 bases and J by 2 bases, with 12 bases between the two germline ends. Germline CDR1 SGHTA, CDR2 FQGNSA.

A few counts support this clonotype. This CDR3 is CASSLTSGNEQFF. The CDR3 DNA sequence: TGTGCCAGCAGCCTTACTAGCGGTAATGAGCAGTTCTTC. The rearrangement uses TRBV12-3 or TRBV12-4 and TRBJ2-1; 8 bases are a match to TRBD2. Germline trimming cut 6 bases from V and 7 bases from J; bases unmatched to any gene: 5. The CDR3 sequence is 13 residues long.

V is TRBV12-3 or TRBV12-4 and J is TRBJ2-5; a possible D gene is TRBD1 (6 bases). The CDR3 length is 15 residues. V was cut by 6 bases and J by 3 bases, with 17 bases left in between. CDR3 bases: TGTGCCAGCAGACCATGGAACAGGGAAGAAGAGACCCAGTACTTC. Protein product: CASRPWNREEETQYF.

This sequence joins TRBV13 and TRBJ2-4; TRBD1 is a possible D gene (6 bases). Per the germline V gene, CDR1 is PRHDT and CDR2 is FYEKMQ (reference sequence). This CDR3 contains 14 residues. V was clipped by 5 bases and J by 1 base, with 9 bases between them. Here the CDR3 reads CASSPRGAKNIQYF. The CDR3, as DNA: TGTGCCAGCAGCCCGAGGGGGGCCAAAAACATTCAGTACTTC.

In this sample, this clonotype turned up a few times. The chain couples TRBV15 to TRBJ2-3; no clear D gene. Per the germline V gene, CDR1 is LNHNV and CDR2 is YYDKDF (reference sequence). The CDR3 extends over 12 amino acids. Trimming removed 5 bases at V and 6 bases at J, with 9 bases between. CDR3 protein: CATSFVWDTQYF. Written as DNA, the CDR3 is TGTGCCACCAGCTTCGTCTGGGATACGCAGTATTTT.

The chain carries TRBV7-2 and TRBJ1-2; 11 bases agree with TRBD1. Losses at the gene ends were 3 bases for V and 4 bases for J; bases not matched to a gene: 4. CDR1 SGHTA and CDR2 FQGNSA come from the germline V gene. The CDR3 is made up of 15 amino acids. CDR3 in amino acids: CASSFPGQGGYGYTF. Written as DNA, the CDR3 is TGTGCCAGCAGCTTTCCGGGACAGGGGGGCTATGGCTACACCTTC. The full variable domain, with the rest looked up from reference TRBV7-2 and TRBJ1-2, is GAGVSQSPSNKVTEKGKDVELRCDPISGHTALYWYRQSLGQGLEFLIYFQGNSAPDKSGLPSDRFSAERTGGSVSTLTIQRTQQEDSAVYLCASSFPGQGGYGYTFGSGTRLTVV.

This chain links TRBV5-1 with TRBJ1-2; 7 bases fit TRBD1. The CDR3 length is 15 residues. CDR1 and CDR2 from the germline V gene are SGHRS and YFSETQ. V shed 2 bases, J shed 4 bases, and the junction held 8 bases outside the gene matches. The CDR3 DNA follows: TGCGCCAGCAGCTTTACGACAGGGAGTATCTATGGCTACACCTTC. Its protein product is CASSFTTGSIYGYTF.

The V gene is TRBV20-1, the J gene TRBJ1-1; unclear D gene. In germline, CDR1 is DFQATT, CDR2 SNEGSKA (reference sequence). CDR3 length: 14 residues. The CDR3 is CRTLPGDLNTEAFF. CDR3 nucleotide sequence: TGCAGGACCCTCCCAGGTGATCTGAACACTGAAGCTTTCTTT.

The CDR3 bases are TGTGCCAGCAGCTTTAGGGAGAAAAGCGGAGCCTACAATGAGCAGTTCTTC. Its protein is CASSFREKSGAYNEQFF. The genes are TRBV7-6 and TRBJ2-1; perhaps TRBD2 as D (5 bases). The germline V and J ends were trimmed by 3 bases and 2 bases, with 17 bases remaining between them. Germline V gene sequence: CDR1 SGHVS, CDR2 FNYEAQ. There are 17 residues in the CDR3.

The chain couples TRBV20-1 to TRBJ2-1; D not resolved. CDR1 and CDR2 from the germline V gene are DFQATT and SNEGSKA (reference sequence). With 6 bases removed from V and 3 bases from J, the gap between germline ends came to 12 bases. CDR3 size: 13 residues. The CDR3 bases are TGCAGTGCGGGCTCCGACGTCTACAATGAGCAGTTCTTC. Encoded protein: CSAGSDVYNEQFF.

The V call is TRBV7-2, the J call TRBJ2-1; 9 nucleotides align to TRBD1. Germline V lookup: CDR1 SGHTA, CDR2 FQGNSA. The CDR3 totals 15 residues. The V gene end was trimmed by 6 bases and the J gene end by 4 bases; junction bases not matched to a gene: 7. The CDR3 nucleotides are TGTGCCAGCAGTCTCGGGACAGGGCCGTACAATGAGCAGTTCTTC. The encoded protein is CASSLGTGPYNEQFF.